A single sample is the source of the 18 T cell receptor beta chains below, sequenced in a study of blood T cells in healthy people across ages. Primers used in a second PCR of about 6 to 11 cycles were a sample-barcoded 5' primer and a J-beta primer mix. TCRdb re-derived calls from the 5' RACE reads in MiXCR, one entry per CDR3 protein. The table shows 1.5 million to 2 million distinct CDR3 sequences, with roughly 52% occurring only once. Sequenced: blood. These receptors were obtained from a woman in her thirties or forties in good health.

The V and J genes are TRBV20-1 and TRBJ2-3; 12 bases fit TRBD2. Germline loops: CDR1 DFQATT, CDR2 SNEGSKA (reference sequence). Losses at the gene ends were 5 bases for V and 0 bases for J; bases not matched to a gene: 15. The CDR3 totals 19 residues. CDR3 nucleotide sequence: TGCAGTGCTGCAGGACTAGCGGGGATCGAACCGTTTAGCACAGATACGCAGTATTTT. Translating gives CSAAGLAGIEPFSTDTQYF.

The chain employs TRBV6-5 and TRBJ2-3; D perhaps matches TRBD1 (5 bases). CDR1 and CDR2 (germline): MNHEY, SVGAGI. The CDR3 spans 15 residues. V was shortened by 1 base and J by 3 bases, with 11 bases between the two germline ends. CDR3 region: CASSYWAGQTDTQYF. CDR3 in DNA: TGTGCCAGCAGTTACTGGGCAGGGCAGACAGATACGCAGTATTTT.

This sequence joins TRBV4-2 and TRBJ2-3, with 9 nucleotides matching TRBD2. Germline V gene data show CDR1 as LGHNA and CDR2 as YNFKEQ. V shed 5 bases, J shed 2 bases, and the junction held 11 bases outside the gene matches. The CDR3 has 17 residues. CDR3 sequence (DNA): TGTGCCAGCAGCGGCGGACTCGAGCGGGGGGACACAGATACGCAGTATTTT. It yields the protein CASSGGLERGDTDTQYF.

The chain recombines TRBV4-1 with TRBJ1-2, with 8 bases identical to TRBD1. V shed 1 base and J 7 bases; nucleotides not matched to a gene: 11. CDR3 length: 16 amino acids. Germline values: CDR1 MGHRA, CDR2 YSYEKL. The CDR3 DNA reads as TGCGCCAGCAGCCAAGTGCCGGACAGGGCCCCGGGTGGCTACACCTTC. Translation: CASSQVPDRAPGGYTF.

The V and J genes are TRBV28 and TRBJ2-5, with 9 positions matching TRBD1. The J segment lost 1 base and the V segment lost 5 bases, leaving 5 bases of the junction unmatched. CDR3 length equals 15 residues. Per germline, CDR1 MDHEN and CDR2 SYDVKM. This chain's CDR3 is CASSTTGGPQETQYF. CDR3 DNA: TGTGCCAGCAGTACAACAGGGGGCCCCCAAGAGACCCAGTACTTC. Looking up the rest from reference TRBV28 and TRBJ2-5 gives the full variable domain: DVKVTQSSRYLVKRTGEKVFLECVQDMDHENMFWYRQDPGLGLRLIYFSYDVKMKEKGDIPEGYSVSREKKERFSLILESASTNQTSMYLCASSTTGGPQETQYFGPGTRLLVL.

This chain joins TRBV6-5 and TRBJ1-1, with D possibly TRBD1 on 6 matching bases. V was cut by 2 bases and J by 5 bases, with 9 bases left in between. From germline, CDR1 is MNHEY and CDR2 SVGAGI. This CDR3 region has 13 residues. CDR3 protein: CASSYQDSTEAFF. CDR3 DNA: TGTGCCAGCAGTTACCAGGACAGTACTGAAGCTTTCTTT.

The V call is TRBV21-1, the J call TRBJ1-2; the tabulated D call, TRBD1, remains unverified against the DNA. TRBV21-1 is tagged as a pseudogene. The CDR3 runs 16 residues. Here the CDR3 reads CASSNGLPDSSYGYTF. The CDR3 nucleotides are TGTGCCAGCAGCAACGGTCTTCCTGACAGCTCCTATGGCTACACCTTC.

This rearrangement joins TRBV4-3 to TRBJ1-2; D is perhaps TRBD1 (6 bases). The CDR3 has 14 amino acids. CDR1 is LGHNA, CDR2 YSLEER, per germline. V was cut by 4 bases and J by 4 bases, with 13 bases left in between. This CDR3 is CASSPAGGSYGYTF. For the CDR3, the DNA is TGCGCCAGCAGCCCAGCGGGGGGCAGCTATGGCTACACCTTC.

The rearrangement joins TRBV20-1 to TRBJ2-5, with D possibly matching TRBD2 (6 bases). The DNA matches TRBJ2-1 better at its end, which makes the J call doubtful. The CDR3 runs to 14 residues. In germline, CDR1 is DFQATT, CDR2 SNEGSKA (reference sequence). The CDR3 is CSARDRLGGETQFF. The CDR3 DNA reads as TGCAGTGCTAGAGATCGACTAGGCGGGGAGACCCAGTTCTTC.

The V and J genes are TRBV29-1 and TRBJ1-4, with TRBD1 identical over 7 bases. The CDR3 has 14 amino acids. Per the germline V gene, CDR1 is SQVTM and CDR2 is ANQGSEA. After removal of 5 bases from V and 5 bases from J, the junction contained 8 bases not matched to a gene. CDR3 sequence reads: CSVTGPGQNEKLFF. CDR3 bases: TGCAGCGTTACAGGACCGGGACAGAATGAAAAACTGTTTTTT. The variable domain in full, completed from reference TRBV29-1 and TRBJ1-4, reads SAVISQKPSRDICQRGTSLTIQCQVDSQVTMMFWYRQQPGQSLTLIATANQGSEATYESGFVIDKFPISRPNLTFSTLTVSNMSPEDSSIYLCSVTGPGQNEKLFFGSGTQLSVL.

The chain has TRBV3-1 and TRBJ2-5; unclear D gene. The end of the DNA fits TRBJ2-7 better, so the J call may be wrong. Germline V gene lookup returns CDR1 LGHDT and CDR2 YNNKEL (reference sequence). CDR3 size: 15 residues. The CDR3 sequence: CASSQVPNGYYEQYF. DNA for the CDR3: TGTGCCAGCAGCCAAGTACCGAACGGCTACTACGAGCAGTACTTC.

This chain uses TRBV27 with TRBJ1-1, with D perhaps matching TRBD1 (6 bases). Germline values: CDR1 MNHEY, CDR2 SMNVEV (reference sequence). V gave up 3 bases and J gave up 1 base, with 12 bases separating them. The CDR3 length is 15 residues. Here the CDR3 reads CASSLSGQTNTEAFF. The CDR3 nucleotides are TGTGCCAGCAGTTTGTCCGGACAGACGAACACTGAAGCTTTCTTT.

On this clonotype: The junction and the germline gene differ at one end; a read error may be behind it. The rearrangement joins TRBV27 to TRBJ2-6; D could derive from TRBD1 or TRBD2 (5 bases each). This CDR3 is built from 14 residues. The V gene's germline CDR1 is MNHEY and CDR2 SMNVEV (reference sequence). The CDR3 loop reads CASSGSPGADVLTF. The DNA for the CDR3 is TGTGCCAGCAGTGGGAGTCCTGGGGCCGACGTCCTGACTTTC.

J is TRBJ1-2 and V is TRBV7-2; D uncertain. The germline V gene has CDR1 SGHTA and CDR2 FQGNSA. The ends were cut back, 9 bases at V and 8 bases at J, with 13 bases in the middle. CDR3 length: 11 amino acids. CDR3 DNA: TGTGCCAGTTCCAAGGCTTGGGGCTACACCTTC. Amino acid sequence: CASSKAWGYTF.

Turning to this clonotype: One end of the junction varies from germline; a read error may be responsible. The rearrangement joins TRBV7-8 to TRBJ2-1; D possibly corresponds to TRBD1 (5 bases). Germline V gene sequence: CDR1 SGHVS, CDR2 FQNEAQ. The CDR3 covers 17 residues. The CDR3 reads CASSLEFRVPTYNEQFF. CDR3 DNA: TGCGCCAGCAGCTTAGAGTTCAGGGTTCCGACCTACAATGAGCAGTTCTTC.

CDR3 loop: CASSWGQATYEQYF. The CDR3 coding sequence is TGTGCCAGCAGCTGGGGACAGGCAACCTACGAGCAGTACTTC. The chain combines TRBV5-6 with TRBJ2-7; 8 bases align to TRBD1. The CDR3 consists of 14 residues. Germline V gene sequence: CDR1 SGHDT, CDR2 YYEEEE. Trimming removed 3 bases from V and 2 bases from J; junction bases left unmatched: 4.

The chain couples TRBV5-1 to TRBJ2-5, with D possibly being TRBD1 (5 bases). The V gene lost 4 bases and the J gene lost 1 base, with 14 bases spanning the gap. The CDR3 covers 15 residues. The V gene's germline CDR1 is SGHRS and CDR2 YFSETQ. CDR3 sequence: CASSIGRQSQETQYF. For the CDR3, the DNA is TGCGCCAGCAGCATAGGACGACAGTCCCAAGAGACCCAGTACTTC.

V and J are TRBV28 and TRBJ2-7; 7 bases match TRBD2. With the DNA end fitting TRBJ2-5 better, the J assignment may be wrong. Germline assignment: CDR1 MDHEN and CDR2 SYDVKM. The CDR3 totals 12 residues. CDR3 nucleotides: TGTGCCGTCGCGCGGGGGTCGGAGACCCAGTACTTC. Its protein product is CAVARGSETQYF.